Sequencing of this TCR beta chain was carried out in a study of shared clonotypes between healthy human individuals. CDR3 length: 14 residues. The germline V gene has CDR1 SGHAT and CDR2 FQNNGV. The V end was cut by 0 bases, the J end by 9 bases, with 14 bases between. Profiling relied on immunoSEQ multiplex PCR, and the TCRdb table lists in-frame clones only, not all of them. The sample records about 2 million clones, 85% to 95% being singletons. Material: naive CD4+ T cells sorted from blood. Specified subset: CD45RA+ positively selected. The clonotype originates from a man between 18 and 35 years old in good health. The gene calls are TRBV11-2 and TRBJ2-5; D is perhaps TRBD1 (6 bases). The CDR3 protein is CASSLEVRGSAQYF. In DNA form, the CDR3 reads TGTGCCAGCAGCTTAGAGGTCAGGGGTTCGGCCCAGTACTTC.